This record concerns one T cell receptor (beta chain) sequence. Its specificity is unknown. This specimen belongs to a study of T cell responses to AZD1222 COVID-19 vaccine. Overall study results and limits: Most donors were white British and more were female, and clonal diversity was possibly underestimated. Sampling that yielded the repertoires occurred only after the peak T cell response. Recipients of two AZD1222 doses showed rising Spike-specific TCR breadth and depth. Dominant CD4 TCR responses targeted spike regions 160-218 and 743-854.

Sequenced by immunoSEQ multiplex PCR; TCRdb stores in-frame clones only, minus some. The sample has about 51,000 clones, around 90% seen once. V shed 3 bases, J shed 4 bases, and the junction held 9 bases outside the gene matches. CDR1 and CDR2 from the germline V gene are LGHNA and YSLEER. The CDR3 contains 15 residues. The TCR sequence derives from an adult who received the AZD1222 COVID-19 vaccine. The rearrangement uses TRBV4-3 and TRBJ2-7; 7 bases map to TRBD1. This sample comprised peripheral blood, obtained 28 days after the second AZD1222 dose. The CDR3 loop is CASSQMVPGGYEQYF. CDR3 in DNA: TGCGCCAGCAGCCAGATGGTCCCAGGGGGATACGAGCAGTACTTC.